Sequencing of this TCR beta chain was carried out in a study of T-cell reconstitution after alpha-beta-depleted transplantation in children. This clonotype was recorded many times. The germline V and J ends were trimmed by 8 bases and 5 bases, with 15 bases remaining between them. The V gene's germline CDR1 is SQVTM and CDR2 ANQGSEA. This CDR3 has 12 residues. Molecular barcoding with unique molecular identifiers was used for the TCRbeta library. Via MiXCR, TCRdb re-called the PCR reads, giving one row per CDR3 protein. This sample has roughly 200,000 distinct CDR3 sequences; 6% to 7% occur once, and the top ten carry around 3.1%.

The clonotype comes from a human donor who donated a stem cell graft to a child with Wiskott-Aldrich syndrome. The sample consisted of PBMCs from the stem cell graft donor, taken from the stem cell graft. The genes are TRBV29-1 and TRBJ2-5; TRBD2 is a possible D gene (6 bases). The CDR3 region has the DNA TGCAGCCAGGGCGCGGGATACGAGACCCAGTACTTC. Amino acids: CSQGAGYETQYF.